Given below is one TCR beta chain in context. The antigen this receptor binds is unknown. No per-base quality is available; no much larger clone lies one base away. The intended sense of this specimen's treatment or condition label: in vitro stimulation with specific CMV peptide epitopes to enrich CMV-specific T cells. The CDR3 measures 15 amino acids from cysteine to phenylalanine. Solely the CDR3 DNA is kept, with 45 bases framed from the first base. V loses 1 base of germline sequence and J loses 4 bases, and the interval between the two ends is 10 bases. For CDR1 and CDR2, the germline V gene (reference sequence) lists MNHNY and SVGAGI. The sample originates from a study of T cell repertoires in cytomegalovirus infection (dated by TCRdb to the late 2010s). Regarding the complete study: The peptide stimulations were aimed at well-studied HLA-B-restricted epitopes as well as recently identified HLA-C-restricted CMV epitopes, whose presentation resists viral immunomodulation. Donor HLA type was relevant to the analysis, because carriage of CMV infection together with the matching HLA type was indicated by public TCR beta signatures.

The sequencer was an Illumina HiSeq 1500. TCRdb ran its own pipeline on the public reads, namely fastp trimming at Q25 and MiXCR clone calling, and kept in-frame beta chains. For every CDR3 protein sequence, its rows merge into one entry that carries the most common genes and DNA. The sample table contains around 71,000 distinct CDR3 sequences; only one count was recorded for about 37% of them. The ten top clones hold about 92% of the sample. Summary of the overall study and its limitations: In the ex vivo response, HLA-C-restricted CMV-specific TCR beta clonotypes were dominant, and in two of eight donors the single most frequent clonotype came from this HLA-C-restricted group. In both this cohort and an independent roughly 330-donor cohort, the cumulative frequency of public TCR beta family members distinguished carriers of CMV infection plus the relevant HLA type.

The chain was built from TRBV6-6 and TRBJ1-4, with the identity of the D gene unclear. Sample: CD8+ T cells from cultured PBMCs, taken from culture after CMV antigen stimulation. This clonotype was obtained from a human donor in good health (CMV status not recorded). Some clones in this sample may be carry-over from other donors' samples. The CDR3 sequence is CASSYFDRINEKLFF. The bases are TGTGCCAGCAGTTACTTCGACCGAATTAATGAAAAACTGTTTTTT.